This T cell receptor (beta chain) was observed in a study of cytomegalovirus exposure and HLA in healthy donors. Regarding the study as a whole: Researchers counted roughly 150 TCR beta chains as cytomegalovirus-associated.

This PCR relied on a set of 60 Vbeta primers and 13 Jbeta primers. This table comes from immunoSEQ multiplex PCR, and its TCRdb copy is limited to in-frame clones, with some not included. Among approximately 130,000 clones, 77% were seen once, and the ten largest hold under 6.5%. Donors were nominally healthy when sampled, though unrecorded immune exposures were likely. A remark on this clone: The antigen is not known.

V lost 4 bases and J 0 bases, leaving 13 bases between the germline ends. Looked up from germline, CDR1 is PRHDT and CDR2 is FYEKMQ (reference sequence). The CDR3 runs to 16 residues. Material for sequencing was PBMCs. The V call is TRBV13, the J call TRBJ2-1, with D uncertain. This clonotype was sampled from a man younger than 35 in good health and CMV-seropositive. The CDR3 nucleotides read TGTGCCAGCAGCTCTAATAAGTTCTTCTCCTACAATGAGCAGTTCTTC. As protein: CASSSNKFFSYNEQFF.